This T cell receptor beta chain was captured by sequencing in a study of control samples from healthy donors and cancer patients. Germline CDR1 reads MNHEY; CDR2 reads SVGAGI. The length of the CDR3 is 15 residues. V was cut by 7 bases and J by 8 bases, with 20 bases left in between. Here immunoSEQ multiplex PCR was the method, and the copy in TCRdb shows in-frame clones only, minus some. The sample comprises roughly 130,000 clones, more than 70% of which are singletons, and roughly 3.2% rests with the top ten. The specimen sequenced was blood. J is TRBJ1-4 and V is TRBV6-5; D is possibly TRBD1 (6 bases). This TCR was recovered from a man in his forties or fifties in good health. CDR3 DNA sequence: TGTGCCAGCATGAGAGAGCCCGGGGGCAGGGAAAAACTGTTTTTT. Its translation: CASMREPGGREKLFF.